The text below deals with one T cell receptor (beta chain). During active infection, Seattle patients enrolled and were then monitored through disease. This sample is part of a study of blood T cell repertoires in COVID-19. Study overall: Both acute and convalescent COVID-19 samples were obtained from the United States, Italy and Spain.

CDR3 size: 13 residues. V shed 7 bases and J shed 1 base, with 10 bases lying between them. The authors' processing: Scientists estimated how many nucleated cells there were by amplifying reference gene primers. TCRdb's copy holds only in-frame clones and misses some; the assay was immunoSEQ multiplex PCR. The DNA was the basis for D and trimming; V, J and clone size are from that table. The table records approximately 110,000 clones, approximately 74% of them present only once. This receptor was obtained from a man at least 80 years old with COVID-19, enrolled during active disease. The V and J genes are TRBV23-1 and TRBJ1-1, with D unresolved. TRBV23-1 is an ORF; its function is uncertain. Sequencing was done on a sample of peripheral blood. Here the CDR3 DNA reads TGCGCCAGCACGACCCGGGGGAACACTGAAGCTTTCTTT. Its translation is CASTTRGNTEAFF.